The 18 T cell receptor beta chains below all came from one sample that was sequenced in a study of cytomegalovirus exposure and HLA in healthy donors. The PCR ran on 60 Vbeta and 13 Jbeta primers. The data were produced by immunoSEQ multiplex PCR, yet TCRdb's version contains in-frame clones alone and is incomplete. The listing contains approximately 71,000 clones. The sample was PBMCs. These receptors all come from a female donor in good health and CMV-seropositive.

As DNA, the CDR3 is TGTGCCAGCAGCTTTCCCGCCGGGACAGGGGGTGGCTACACCTTC. Its protein is CASSFPAGTGGGYTF. This chain connects TRBV7-2 to TRBJ1-2; 11 nucleotides agree with TRBD1. Looked up from germline, CDR1 is SGHTA and CDR2 is FQGNSA. Trimming removed 3 bases from V and 7 bases from J; junction bases left unmatched: 7. The CDR3 is 15 amino acids.

V usage is TRBV10-2 and J usage is TRBJ1-4; the D is unclear. The germline CDR1 and CDR2 sequences are WSHSY and SAAADI. Between the trimmed V and J ends, which lost 3 bases and 6 bases, there was a span of 11 bases. The CDR3 sequence is 14 residues long. CDR3 bases: TGCGCCAGCAGTGATAGCCATTTGTATGAAAAACTGTTTTTT. It encodes CASSDSHLYEKLFF.

The chain recombines TRBV11-1 with TRBJ1-1; TRBD1 agrees at 7 bases. V was pared by 6 bases and J by 0 bases, with 1 base of the junction left unmatched. The CDR3 runs to 13 residues. The V gene's germline CDR1 is SGHAT and CDR2 FQDESV (reference sequence). The DNA of the CDR3 is TGTGCCAGCAGGGGACAGCTGAACACTGAAGCTTTCTTT. Residues: CASRGQLNTEAFF.

The V gene is TRBV18, the J gene TRBJ1-4, with 7 bases identical to TRBD1. The germline CDR1 and CDR2 sequences are KGHSH and LQKENI. The CDR3 has 15 residues. The V gene end was trimmed by 3 bases and the J gene end by 7 bases; junction bases not matched to a gene: 8. The chain's CDR3 is CASSPSQGGVEKLFF. DNA of the CDR3: TGTGCCAGCTCACCCTCCCAGGGGGGAGTTGAAAAACTGTTTTTT.

This rearrangement joins TRBV7-2 to TRBJ2-3, with TRBD2 matching over 12 bases. Germline CDR1 SGHTA, CDR2 FQGNSA. The V segment lost 1 base and the J segment 5 bases; nucleotides outside the gene matches: 1. This CDR3 comprises 15 residues. The CDR3 region is CASSLEGLAGDTQYF. The CDR3 nucleotides read TGTGCCAGCAGCTTAGAGGGACTAGCGGGAGATACGCAGTATTTT.

The chain couples TRBV6-6 to TRBJ2-2; 9 bases line up with TRBD2. Germline CDR1 MNHNY, CDR2 SVGAGI (reference sequence). This CDR3 comprises 15 residues. The V and J ends lost 2 bases and 4 bases, in that order; junction bases with no gene match: 2. The CDR3 region has the DNA TGTGCCAGCAGTTACGGCGGGGGGGGCACCGGGGAGCTGTTTTTT. Protein: CASSYGGGGTGELFF.

This chain joins TRBV27 and TRBJ2-7, with TRBD1 matching 9 bases. After removal of 3 bases from V and 1 base from J, the junction contained 1 base not matched to a gene. Germline V gives CDR1 MNHEY, CDR2 SMNVEV (reference sequence). The CDR3 is made up of 14 amino acids. DNA for the CDR3: TGTGCCAGCAGTTTCGGACAGGGGTCCTACGAGCAGTACTTC. Protein product: CASSFGQGSYEQYF.

This chain uses TRBV6-5 with TRBJ2-7, with TRBD2 matching 9 bases. The CDR3 spans 15 residues. CDR1 is MNHEY, CDR2 SVGAGI, per germline. The V gene end was trimmed by 1 base and the J gene end by 3 bases; junction bases not matched to a gene: 4. Here the CDR3 reads CASSYYSGGLYEQYF. The CDR3 nucleotides are TGTGCCAGCAGTTACTATAGCGGGGGCCTCTACGAGCAGTACTTC.

The chain combines TRBV18 with TRBJ2-7; 7 bases agree with TRBD2. The CDR3 runs to 15 residues. V dropped 4 bases and J dropped 1; count of bases not matched to a gene: 7. Per the germline V gene, CDR1 is KGHSH and CDR2 is LQKENI. The CDR3 region is CASSQAAGLSYEQYF. DNA of the CDR3: TGTGCCAGCTCACAAGCAGCGGGGCTGTCCTACGAGCAGTACTTC.

The chain has TRBV5-1 and TRBJ1-5; possible D gene TRBD1, 5 bases. Between the trimmed V and J ends, which lost 0 bases and 3 bases, there was a span of 13 bases. CDR3 size: 16 residues. Germline V gene data show CDR1 as SGHRS and CDR2 as YFSETQ. The DNA for the CDR3 is TGCGCCAGCAGCTTGGGGGGGGAACGTAACAATCAGCCCCAGCATTTT. It specifies CASSLGGERNNQPQHF.

The rearrangement uses TRBV13 and TRBJ2-1, with TRBD2 matching 9 bases. Germline V CDR1 and CDR2: PRHDT, FYEKMQ (reference sequence). The CDR3 sequence is 16 residues long. Trimming removed 5 bases from V and 7 bases from J; junction bases left unmatched: 12. As DNA, the CDR3 is TGTGCCAGCAGCGGACCTAGCGGGGAGGGCCTAAATGAGCAGTTCTTC. This translates into CASSGPSGEGLNEQFF.

The CDR3 is CASSQNMDNLAYEQYF. CDR3 in DNA: TGCGCCAGCAGCCAAAATATGGACAATCTAGCCTACGAGCAGTACTTC. The genes are TRBV4-1 and TRBJ2-7; TRBD1 is a possible D gene (5 bases). V lost 2 bases and J lost 2, with 16 bases in between. CDR3 size: 16 residues. The germline gives CDR1 MGHRA, CDR2 YSYEKL.

This rearrangement joins TRBV7-2 to TRBJ2-1, with a weak D call TRBD2 (6 bases). Germline V gene lookup returns CDR1 SGHTA and CDR2 FQGNSA. Trimming removed 2 bases at V and 10 bases at J, with 9 bases between. This CDR3 spans 12 amino acids. The DNA for the CDR3 is TGTGCCAGCAGCTTAAGTGGGGGGGAGCAGTTCTTC. Its translation: CASSLSGGEQFF.

V is TRBV4-1 and J is TRBJ1-4, with 10 nucleotides matching TRBD1. Germline V gene sequence: CDR1 MGHRA, CDR2 YSYEKL. This CDR3 spans 15 amino acids. Trimming took 3 bases from V and 8 from J; bases not matched to a gene: 6. CDR3 DNA: TGCGCCAGCAGCCATCGACAGGGGGCGCGAGAAAAACTGTTTTTT. Protein: CASSHRQGAREKLFF.

The chain couples TRBV18 to TRBJ2-5; a possible D gene is TRBD1 (6 bases). Germline V lookup: CDR1 KGHSH, CDR2 LQKENI. The CDR3 extends over 15 amino acids. V was clipped by 1 base and J by 4 bases, with 13 bases between them. The CDR3 is CASSPQQGGGETQYF. The CDR3 coding sequence is TGTGCCAGCTCACCACAACAGGGTGGGGGAGAGACCCAGTACTTC.

The gene calls are TRBV18 and TRBJ2-5; possibly TRBD1 for D (6 bases). Trimming pared 3 bases from V and 5 bases from J, leaving 13 bases between. This CDR3 has 14 residues. Germline V lookup: CDR1 KGHSH, CDR2 LQKENI. This CDR3 reads CASSPGQGHETQYF. DNA for the CDR3: TGTGCCAGCTCACCGGGGCAGGGGCACGAGACCCAGTACTTC.

This sequence joins TRBV5-6 and TRBJ2-7, with D uncertain. The CDR3 is made up of 11 amino acids. V shed 1 base and J shed 6 bases, with 5 bases lying between them. Germline assignment: CDR1 SGHDT and CDR2 YYEEEE. The CDR3 is CASSLLREQYF. Written as DNA, the CDR3 is TGTGCCAGCAGCTTGCTCCGCGAGCAGTACTTC.

This chain links TRBV28 with TRBJ2-3; perhaps TRBD1 as D (6 bases). Germline V lookup: CDR1 MDHEN, CDR2 SYDVKM. The CDR3 spans 15 residues. Trimming took off 7 bases at V and 0 bases at J, with 14 bases between the two ends. CDR3 protein: CASKGETPSTDTQYF. CDR3 nucleotides: TGTGCCAGCAAGGGGGAGACACCTAGCACAGATACGCAGTATTTT.